The 29 T cell receptor beta chains given below trace back to one sample, sequenced in a study of blood T cell repertoires in COVID-19. The assay was immunoSEQ multiplex PCR, and TCRdb's table has in-frame clones only and misses some. Among under 350,000 clones listed, about 89% were seen once. The sequenced sample consisted of peripheral blood. These receptors originate from a man in his forties or fifties with acute or convalescent COVID-19.

J is TRBJ2-3 and V is TRBV5-6, with TRBD1 matching 7 bases. The CDR3 extends over 15 amino acids. Germline trimming cut 6 bases from V and 6 bases from J; bases unmatched to any gene: 13. Germline V gene sequence: CDR1 SGHDT, CDR2 YYEEEE. CDR3 sequence reads: CASIHRGLRSDTQYF. The CDR3 nucleotides read TGTGCCAGCATCCACAGGGGTCTTCGGTCGGATACGCAGTATTTT.

The J gene is TRBJ2-3, the V gene TRBV7-9; TRBD2 matches at 7 bases. Germline V gene sequence: CDR1 SEHNR, CDR2 FQNEAQ (reference sequence). Germline trimming cut 2 bases from V and 2 bases from J; bases unmatched to any gene: 7. CDR3 length: 16 amino acids. Written as DNA, the CDR3 is TGTGCCAGCAGCTTACTTCGAGCGGGATACACAGATACGCAGTATTTT. This translates into CASSLLRAGYTDTQYF.

The chain has TRBV24-1 and TRBJ1-2; no firm D call. The germline V gene encodes CDR1 KGHDR and CDR2 SFDVKD. The CDR3 runs 12 residues. Trimming cost V 3 bases and J 11 bases, with 12 bases left between them. The chain's CDR3 is CATSDPRGRYTF. As DNA, the CDR3 is TGTGCCACCAGTGATCCCCGAGGGCGATACACCTTC.

The CDR3 reads CASAPAGAGGRNEQFF. CDR3 in DNA: TGTGCTAGTGCCCCCGCCGGGGCGGGGGGGCGAAATGAGCAGTTCTTC. The chain recombines TRBV12-5 with TRBJ2-1, with 9 bases identical to TRBD2. Germline CDR1 is LGHNT and CDR2 is FRNRAP. V was pared by 7 bases and J by 7 bases, with 14 bases of the junction left unmatched. This CDR3 is 16 amino acids long.

CDR3 DNA sequence: TGTGCCAGCAGTTCAAGAGTACAGGGCTCCTACGAGCAGTACTTC. Translating gives CASSSRVQGSYEQYF. The J gene is TRBJ2-7, the V gene TRBV27; D may be TRBD1 (6 bases). The CDR3 is 15 residues long. V lost 4 bases and J lost 0, with 13 bases in between. In germline, CDR1 is MNHEY, CDR2 SMNVEV (reference sequence).

The rearrangement uses TRBV30 and TRBJ1-1; the D gene is possibly TRBD1 (6 bases). The CDR3 runs 13 residues. V was pared by 0 bases and J by 6 bases, with 11 bases between. From germline, CDR1 is GTSNPN and CDR2 SVGIG (reference sequence). The CDR3 spells CAWSVWGGSEAFF. The CDR3 DNA reads as TGTGCCTGGAGTGTATGGGGGGGCTCTGAAGCTTTCTTT.

The chain links TRBV9 to TRBJ1-5; D uncertain. V dropped 0 bases and J dropped 6 bases, with 10 bases sitting between them. Germline values: CDR1 SGDLS, CDR2 YYNGEE. CDR3 length equals 14 residues. The CDR3: CASSVDPGGQPQHF. CDR3 sequence (DNA): TGTGCCAGCAGCGTAGACCCCGGTGGTCAGCCCCAGCATTTT.

The gene calls are TRBV5-1 and TRBJ1-1, with a possible D match to TRBD1 (5 bases). With 3 bases removed from V and 3 bases from J, the gap between germline ends came to 12 bases. This CDR3 spans 14 amino acids. Per germline, CDR1 SGHRS and CDR2 YFSETQ. CDR3 bases: TGCGCCAGCAGCTGGACCGGGGGGGACACTGAAGCTTTCTTT. Protein product: CASSWTGGDTEAFF.

The chain employs TRBV6-5 and TRBJ2-5; D perhaps matches TRBD1 (6 bases). The CDR3 consists of 13 residues. The V end lost 6 bases, the J end lost 7 bases, and 15 bases lay between the germline ends. Germline loops: CDR1 MNHEY, CDR2 SVGAGI. In DNA form, the CDR3 reads TGTGCCAGCAGAACAGGGTCGTACGGGACCCAGTACTTC. Protein product: CASRTGSYGTQYF.

The genes are TRBV4-2 and TRBJ2-2, with D perhaps TRBD2 (6 bases). The CDR3 sequence is 15 residues long. V shed 3 bases and J shed 4 bases, with 12 bases lying between them. CDR1 LGHNA and CDR2 YNFKEQ come from the germline V gene. The CDR3 DNA follows: TGTGCCAGCAGCCAGTTTCGGGGAGGCACCGGGGAGCTGTTTTTT. Translation: CASSQFRGGTGELFF.

This chain connects TRBV2 to TRBJ2-7; D ambiguous. The CDR3 has 13 residues. V dropped 2 bases and J dropped 4 bases, with 9 bases sitting between them. From germline, CDR1 is SNHLY and CDR2 FYNNEI. CDR3 amino acids: CASSEWRGYEQYF. In DNA form, the CDR3 reads TGTGCCAGCAGTGAATGGCGCGGATACGAGCAGTACTTC.

The V call is TRBV5-4, the J call TRBJ2-7, with D unclear. Germline assignment: CDR1 SGHNT and CDR2 YYREEE (reference sequence). The CDR3 length is 14 residues. V lost 1 base and J 6 bases, leaving 14 bases between the germline ends. CDR3 region: CASSLWAGGSEQYF. The CDR3 nucleotides read TGTGCCAGCAGCTTGTGGGCAGGTGGCTCCGAGCAGTACTTC.

CDR3 sequence (DNA): TGTGCCAGTAGTGCCGGACAGGGGAACGAGCAGTACTTC. Its protein product is CASSAGQGNEQYF. The chain carries TRBV19 and TRBJ2-7; TRBD1 matches at 9 bases. The CDR3 extends over 13 amino acids. Germline-derived CDR1 and CDR2 are LNHDA and SQIVND (reference sequence). V was pared by 5 bases and J by 5 bases, with 4 bases of the junction left unmatched.

This clone showed up just once. V gene TRBV7-3 combines with J gene TRBJ2-3, with D possibly TRBD1 on 5 matching bases. The CDR3 covers 14 residues. V dropped 3 bases and J dropped 0 bases, with 7 bases sitting between them. The germline gives CDR1 SGHTA, CDR2 FQGTGA. DNA of the CDR3: TGTGCCAGCAGCTTCCAGGGAAGCACAGATACGCAGTATTTT. Amino acids: CASSFQGSTDTQYF.

This chain links TRBV5-4 with TRBJ1-3, with D possibly matching TRBD1 (6 bases). This CDR3 contains 18 residues. V lost 0 bases to trimming and J lost 0 bases, with 16 bases between them. Germline assignment: CDR1 SGHNT and CDR2 YYREEE (reference sequence). In DNA form, the CDR3 reads TGTGCCAGCAGCTTGGAATTAGGGAACAGGGCCTCTGGAAACACCATATATTTT. Encoded protein: CASSLELGNRASGNTIYF.

This chain joins TRBV13 and TRBJ2-1, with 7 bases that match TRBD2. V trimming: 2 bases; J trimming: 2 bases; junction bases outside the gene matches: 6. The CDR3 has 16 amino acids. Germline loops: CDR1 PRHDT, CDR2 FYEKMQ (reference sequence). CDR3 amino acids: CASSLTGTNTYNEQFF. The CDR3 region has the DNA TGTGCCAGCAGCTTAACCGGGACTAATACCTACAATGAGCAGTTCTTC.

This clone was detected a few times. The V call is TRBV24-1, the J call TRBJ1-3, with 7 nucleotides matching TRBD1. V trimming: 6 bases; J trimming: 2 bases; junction bases outside the gene matches: 6. The CDR3 spans 15 residues. Per the germline V gene, CDR1 is KGHDR and CDR2 is SFDVKD. The DNA of the CDR3 is TGTGCCACCAGTCCCGGGAGGGGGCCTGGAAACACCATATATTTT. As protein: CATSPGRGPGNTIYF.

This clone turned up a few times. The chain joins TRBV28 to TRBJ1-4; 10 bases map to TRBD1. The germline V gene has CDR1 MDHEN and CDR2 SYDVKM. The V and J ends lost 6 bases and 8 bases, in that order; junction bases with no gene match: 6. The CDR3 length is 14 residues. The CDR3 DNA sequence: TGTGCCAGCAGACGACAGGGGGCAGGAGAAAAACTGTTTTTT. It specifies CASRRQGAGEKLFF.

The rearrangement uses TRBV5-4 and TRBJ2-2, with 10 bases lining up with TRBD1. V shed 4 bases, J shed 3 bases, and the junction held 9 bases outside the gene matches. CDR3 length equals 17 residues. CDR1 SGHNT and CDR2 YYREEE come from the germline V gene (reference sequence). The CDR3, as DNA: TGTGCCAGCAGCCCCGGACAGGGGGACGTGTACACCGGGGAGCTGTTTTTT. It is translated as CASSPGQGDVYTGELFF.

This rearrangement joins TRBV10-2 to TRBJ1-2; no reliable D call. Germline V gene sequence: CDR1 WSHSY, CDR2 SAAADI. V was trimmed by 0 bases and J by 4 bases, leaving 9 bases between them. CDR3 length: 14 residues. CDR3 protein: CASSESPSLYGYTF. CDR3 nucleotide sequence: TGCGCCAGCAGTGAGTCCCCTTCCCTCTATGGCTACACCTTC.

The chain links TRBV27 to TRBJ2-1; 8 nucleotides agree with TRBD2. V was clipped by 11 bases and J by 3 bases; unmatched bases: 12. The CDR3 has 15 residues. Germline V gene sequence: CDR1 MNHEY, CDR2 SMNVEV (reference sequence). CDR3 protein: CAGTLAGNYYNEQFF. The CDR3 region has the DNA TGTGCCGGCACCTTAGCGGGGAATTACTACAATGAGCAGTTCTTC.

The chain uses TRBV7-2 and TRBJ1-6, with D perhaps matching TRBD1 (6 bases). Trimming cost V 3 bases and J 7 bases, with 7 bases left between them. This CDR3 is 13 amino acids long. From germline, CDR1 is SGHTA and CDR2 FQGNSA. CDR3 nucleotides: TGTGCCAGCAGCTTTGACAGGAATTCACCCCTCCACTTT. Its translation is CASSFDRNSPLHF. The full variable domain, its missing parts supplied by reference TRBV7-2 and TRBJ1-6, is GAGVSQSPSNKVTEKGKDVELRCDPISGHTALYWYRQSLGQGLEFLIYFQGNSAPDKSGLPSDRFSAERTGGSVSTLTIQRTQQEDSAVYLCASSFDRNSPLHFGNGTRLTVT.

The chain recombines TRBV2 with TRBJ2-5; D ambiguous. This CDR3 comprises 12 residues. Germline-derived CDR1 and CDR2 are SNHLY and FYNNEI. V was cut by 7 bases and J by 0 bases, with 6 bases left in between. CDR3 nucleotide sequence: TGTGCCAGCAACTTGTACCAAGAGACCCAGTACTTC. Translation gives CASNLYQETQYF.

The J gene is TRBJ1-5, the V gene TRBV6-4; 7 positions agree with TRBD1. The CDR3 loop spans 18 amino acids. Trimming cost V 5 bases and J 0 bases; bases outside gene matches: 13. Germline V gene data show CDR1 as MRHNA and CDR2 as SNTAGT. The CDR3 loop is CASSWDSTDPYSNQPQHF. In DNA, the CDR3 is TGTGCCAGCAGTTGGGACAGTACCGACCCTTATAGCAATCAGCCCCAGCATTTT.

The chain uses TRBV5-5 and TRBJ2-1, with TRBD2 matching 8 bases. V trimming: 4 bases; J trimming: 4 bases; junction bases outside the gene matches: 7. The CDR3 spans 15 residues. Germline CDR1 and CDR2: SGHKS and YYEKEE (reference sequence). The CDR3 DNA follows: TGTGCCAGCAGCAGCACTAGCGGCAGATACAATGAGCAGTTCTTC. Translation gives CASSSTSGRYNEQFF. Supplemented by reference TRBV5-5 and TRBJ2-1, the full variable domain reads DAGVTQSPTHLIKTRGQQVTLRCSPISGHKSVSWYQQVLGQGPQFIFQYYEKEERGRGNFPDRFSARQFPNYSSELNVNALLLGDSALYLCASSSTSGRYNEQFFGPGTRLTVL.

The chain links TRBV6-6 to TRBJ1-2; no reliable D call. The ends were cut back, 4 bases at V and 2 bases at J, with 11 bases in the middle. Germline-derived CDR1 and CDR2 are MNHNY and SVGAGI (reference sequence). The CDR3 runs 14 residues. For the CDR3, the DNA is TGTGCCAGCAGTTTGTCACAGAGAAACTATGGCTACACCTTC. Encoded protein: CASSLSQRNYGYTF.

The chain is built from TRBV5-1 and TRBJ2-7; possibly TRBD2 for D (5 bases). The V end lost 3 bases, the J end lost 2 bases, and 12 bases lay between the germline ends. Germline V gives CDR1 SGHRS, CDR2 YFSETQ. The CDR3 is 14 amino acids. The chain's CDR3 is CASSSPGETYEQYF. Written as DNA, the CDR3 is TGCGCCAGCAGCTCCCCCGGGGAGACCTACGAGCAGTACTTC.

This clone turned up a few times. The V and J genes are TRBV5-5 and TRBJ1-1; possibly TRBD1 for D (5 bases). The CDR3 has 16 amino acids. The V and J ends lost 3 bases and 3 bases respectively, with 18 bases between them. Per the germline V gene, CDR1 is SGHKS and CDR2 is YYEKEE (reference sequence). The CDR3: CASSSPTWTGDTEAFF. CDR3 nucleotide sequence: TGTGCCAGCAGCTCCCCTACTTGGACGGGGGACACTGAAGCTTTCTTT.

This clone was counted once. The rearrangement links TRBV2 to TRBJ2-7, with a tentative D call TRBD2 (5 bases). Per the germline V gene, CDR1 is SNHLY and CDR2 is FYNNEI. The CDR3 totals 14 residues. V lost 2 bases and J 3 bases, leaving 11 bases between the germline ends. CDR3 amino acids: CASSERTGGYEQYF. CDR3 nucleotide sequence: TGTGCCAGCAGTGAAAGGACCGGAGGCTACGAGCAGTACTTC.